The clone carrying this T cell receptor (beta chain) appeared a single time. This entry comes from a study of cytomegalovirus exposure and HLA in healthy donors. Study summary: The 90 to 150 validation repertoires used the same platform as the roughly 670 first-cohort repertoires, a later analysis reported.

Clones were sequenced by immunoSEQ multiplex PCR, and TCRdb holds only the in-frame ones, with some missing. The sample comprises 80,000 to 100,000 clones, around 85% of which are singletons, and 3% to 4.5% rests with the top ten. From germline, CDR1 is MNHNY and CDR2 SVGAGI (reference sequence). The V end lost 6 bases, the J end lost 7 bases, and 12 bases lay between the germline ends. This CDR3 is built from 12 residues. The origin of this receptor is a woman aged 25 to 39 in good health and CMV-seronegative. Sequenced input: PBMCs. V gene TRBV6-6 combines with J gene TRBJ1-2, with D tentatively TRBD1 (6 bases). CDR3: CASSLEGGGYTF. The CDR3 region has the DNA TGTGCCAGCAGCCTAGAAGGGGGTGGCTACACCTTC.